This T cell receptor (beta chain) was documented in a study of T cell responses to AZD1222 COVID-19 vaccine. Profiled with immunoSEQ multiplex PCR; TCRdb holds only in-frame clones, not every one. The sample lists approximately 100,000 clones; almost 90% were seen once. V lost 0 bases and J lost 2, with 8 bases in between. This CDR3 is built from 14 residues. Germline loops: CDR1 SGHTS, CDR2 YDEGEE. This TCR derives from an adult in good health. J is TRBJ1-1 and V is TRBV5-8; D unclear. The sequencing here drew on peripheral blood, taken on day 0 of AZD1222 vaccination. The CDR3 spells CASSLVRINTEAFF. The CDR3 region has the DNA TGTGCCAGCAGCTTGGTTCGCATCAACACTGAAGCTTTCTTT.